This passage covers 26 T cell receptor beta chains from one sample sequenced in a study of blood T cell repertoires in COVID-19. The table came from immunoSEQ multiplex PCR; TCRdb's copy has only in-frame clones and leaves some out. The data show some 97,000 clones, roughly 90% seen once. The sequenced sample was peripheral blood. All receptors come from a young man in a cohort sampled during active COVID-19.

In its sample, this clone was seen once. The J gene is TRBJ2-7, the V gene TRBV15; D may be TRBD2 (6 bases). CDR1 is LNHNV and CDR2 is YYDKDF in the germline V gene (reference sequence). The CDR3 is made up of 12 amino acids. V lost 0 bases to trimming and J lost 12 bases, with 12 bases between them. CDR3 protein: CATSRDQTRRYF. The CDR3 region has the DNA TGTGCCACCAGCAGAGATCAGACTAGGCGGTACTTC.

J is TRBJ2-1 and V is TRBV11-2; D is unclear. CDR3 length: 15 residues. The germline V gene encodes CDR1 SGHAT and CDR2 FQNNGV. V was clipped by 2 bases and J by 0 bases, with 8 bases between them. As DNA, the CDR3 is TGTGCCAGCAGCTTATTTCGGAGCTCCTACAATGAGCAGTTCTTC. The encoded protein is CASSLFRSSYNEQFF.

The rearrangement links TRBV6-6 to TRBJ1-5; the D is unclear. The germline V and J ends were trimmed by 0 bases and 7 bases, with 7 bases remaining between them. CDR1 is MNHNY and CDR2 is SVGAGI in the germline V gene (reference sequence). The CDR3 totals 13 residues. The CDR3 DNA follows: TGTGCCAGCAGTTACTCAGAGGGACAGCCCCAGCATTTT. This translates into CASSYSEGQPQHF.

This sequence joins TRBV18 and TRBJ2-1; TRBD1 is a possible D gene (6 bases). Germline assignment: CDR1 KGHSH and CDR2 LQKENI. The V gene lost 2 bases and the J gene lost 5 bases, with 10 bases spanning the gap. The CDR3 is made up of 14 amino acids. The CDR3 spells CASSPRQVNNEQFF. CDR3 sequence (DNA): TGTGCCAGCTCACCAAGACAGGTGAACAATGAGCAGTTCTTC.

The J gene is TRBJ2-7, the V gene TRBV27, with 8 bases aligning to TRBD1. V was clipped by 3 bases and J by 3 bases; unmatched bases: 10. The V gene's germline CDR1 is MNHEY and CDR2 SMNVEV (reference sequence). The CDR3 loop spans 16 amino acids. This CDR3 reads CASSFNQRTGFYEQYF. In DNA form, the CDR3 reads TGTGCCAGCAGTTTTAATCAGAGGACAGGGTTCTACGAGCAGTACTTC.

This chain joins TRBV19 and TRBJ2-3; 11 bases are shared with TRBD2. This CDR3 has 17 residues. The V gene end was trimmed by 3 bases and the J gene end by 8 bases; junction bases not matched to a gene: 13. In germline, CDR1 is LNHDA, CDR2 SQIVND (reference sequence). The CDR3 loop reads CASSIPQGLADLSTQYF. DNA for the CDR3: TGTGCCAGTAGTATCCCCCAGGGACTAGCGGATCTTAGTACGCAGTATTTT. The full variable domain, with the rest looked up from reference TRBV19 and TRBJ2-3, is DGGITQSPKYLFRKEGQNVTLSCEQNLNHDAMYWYRQDPGQGLRLIYYSQIVNDFQKGDIAEGYSVSREKKESFPLTVTSAQKNPTAFYLCASSIPQGLADLSTQYFGPGTRLTVL.

The sample holds one count of this clone. J is TRBJ2-6 and V is TRBV7-2, with D perhaps TRBD1 (5 bases). Germline-derived CDR1 and CDR2 are SGHTA and FQGNSA. V lost 0 bases and J 2 bases, leaving 11 bases between the germline ends. This CDR3 region has 17 residues. CDR3 region: CASSLAMQGAGANVLTF. The CDR3 bases are TGTGCCAGCAGCTTAGCGATGCAGGGTGCTGGGGCCAACGTCCTGACTTTC.

V usage is TRBV5-1 and J usage is TRBJ1-1, with 7 bases lining up with TRBD1. The CDR3 is 17 amino acids. The germline V gene encodes CDR1 SGHRS and CDR2 YFSETQ. The V gene end was trimmed by 0 bases and the J gene end by 0 bases; junction bases not matched to a gene: 8. The chain's CDR3 is CASSLARDSRLNTEAFF. The CDR3 coding sequence is TGCGCCAGCAGCTTGGCTAGGGACAGCCGATTGAACACTGAAGCTTTCTTT. Full variable domain (remainder filled in from reference TRBV5-1 and TRBJ1-1): KAGVTQTPRYLIKTRGQQVTLSCSPISGHRSVSWYQQTPGQGLQFLFEYFSETQRNKGNFPGRFSGRQFSNSRSEMNVSTLELGDSALYLCASSLARDSRLNTEAFFGQGTRLTVV.

This chain connects TRBV2 to TRBJ2-5, with 10 bases lining up with TRBD1. From germline, CDR1 is SNHLY and CDR2 FYNNEI. The V and J ends lost 6 bases and 4 bases, in that order; junction bases with no gene match: 8. The CDR3 loop spans 15 amino acids. CDR3 sequence (DNA): TGTGCCAGCAGAAGACAGGGGGCTTTGGGAGAGACCCAGTACTTC. The encoded protein is CASRRQGALGETQYF.

The V call is TRBV6-5, the J call TRBJ1-5, with TRBD1 matching over 11 bases. The V gene end was trimmed by 6 bases and the J gene end by 5 bases; junction bases not matched to a gene: 6. This CDR3 has 15 amino acids. Germline V gene sequence: CDR1 MNHEY, CDR2 SVGAGI. The CDR3 coding sequence is TGTGCCAGCAGGGGACAGGGGGGTTGGGATCAGCCCCAGCATTTT. Translated, it gives CASRGQGGWDQPQHF.

The chain uses TRBV19 and TRBJ2-1; no reliable D call. The CDR3 contains 13 residues. CDR1 is LNHDA and CDR2 is SQIVND in the germline V gene (reference sequence). Trimming took 9 bases from V and 0 from J, leaving 9 bases between them. In DNA form, the CDR3 reads TGTGCCAGCGGGTTCCGCTCCTACAATGAGCAGTTCTTC. Amino acid sequence: CASGFRSYNEQFF.

This rearrangement joins TRBV19 to TRBJ1-1; D is perhaps TRBD1 (6 bases). This CDR3 contains 13 residues. CDR1 and CDR2 from the germline V gene are LNHDA and SQIVND (reference sequence). The V gene lost 5 bases and the J gene lost 1 base, with 8 bases spanning the gap. As DNA, the CDR3 is TGTGCCAGTAGTCAACAGGGGAACACTGAAGCTTTCTTT. Encoded protein: CASSQQGNTEAFF.

This clone was picked up a small number of times. The chain recombines TRBV18 with TRBJ1-6; 12 bases line up with TRBD1. V lost 5 bases and J lost 10; bases outside the gene matches: 6. This CDR3 spans 15 amino acids. Germline CDR1 is KGHSH and CDR2 is LQKENI. CDR3 in amino acids: CASSSGTGGESPLHF. In DNA form, the CDR3 reads TGTGCCAGCTCATCCGGGACAGGGGGCGAATCACCCCTCCACTTT. The full variable domain, completed using reference TRBV18 and TRBJ1-6, is NAGVMQNPRHLVRRRGQEARLRCSPMKGHSHVYWYRQLPEEGLKFMVYLQKENIIDESGMPKERFSAEFPKEGPSILRIQQVVRGDSAAYFCASSSGTGGESPLHFGNGTRLTVT.

The V gene is TRBV19, the J gene TRBJ1-1; D is perhaps TRBD1 (5 bases). V was pared by 5 bases and J by 5 bases, with 15 bases between. This CDR3 has 14 amino acids. Germline loops: CDR1 LNHDA, CDR2 SQIVND (reference sequence). The CDR3 DNA reads TGTGCCAGTAGTCGGCAGGGTTTAGGGACTGAAGCTTTCTTT. Translated, it gives CASSRQGLGTEAFF. Full variable domain (missing parts from reference TRBV19 and TRBJ1-1): DGGITQSPKYLFRKEGQNVTLSCEQNLNHDAMYWYRQDPGQGLRLIYYSQIVNDFQKGDIAEGYSVSREKKESFPLTVTSAQKNPTAFYLCASSRQGLGTEAFFGQGTRLTVV.

This sequence joins TRBV7-9 and TRBJ1-1, with TRBD1 matching over 8 bases. The CDR3 length is 13 residues. Trimming took 1 base from V and 7 from J; bases not matched to a gene: 2. Germline-derived CDR1 and CDR2 are SEHNR and FQNEAQ (reference sequence). CDR3 nucleotides: TGTGCCAGCAGCTTAGTTGGGACAGGTGAAGCTTTCTTT. Its translation is CASSLVGTGEAFF.

This chain joins TRBV28 and TRBJ2-7, with D tentatively TRBD1 (5 bases). CDR3 length: 15 amino acids. The ends were cut back, 5 bases at V and 5 bases at J, with 19 bases in the middle. Germline CDR1 MDHEN, CDR2 SYDVKM. CDR3 loop: CASSNRQTGYHEQYF. Written as DNA, the CDR3 is TGTGCCAGCAGTAACCGACAGACTGGTTACCACGAGCAGTACTTC.

The chain employs TRBV18 and TRBJ1-4; 10 bases map to TRBD1. Unmatched junction bases numbered 9, after V lost 3 bases and J lost 8 bases. Germline V CDR1 and CDR2: KGHSH, LQKENI. The CDR3 is 16 amino acids. In DNA form, the CDR3 reads TGTGCCAGCTCACCGCAGACAGGGGGCGCGCTCGAAAAACTGTTTTTT. It encodes CASSPQTGGALEKLFF. Looking up the rest from reference TRBV18 and TRBJ1-4 gives the full variable domain: NAGVMQNPRHLVRRRGQEARLRCSPMKGHSHVYWYRQLPEEGLKFMVYLQKENIIDESGMPKERFSAEFPKEGPSILRIQQVVRGDSAAYFCASSPQTGGALEKLFFGSGTQLSVL.

CDR3 DNA sequence: TGTGCCAGCAGCCAGGGTTTTTCCTACGAGCAGTACTTC. Protein: CASSQGFSYEQYF. The rearrangement links TRBV6-5 to TRBJ2-7, with D possibly TRBD1 on 5 matching bases. This CDR3 comprises 13 residues. Germline CDR1 MNHEY, CDR2 SVGAGI. Deletions cut 6 bases from V and 1 base from J, with 10 bases between.

This clone is a singleton in its sample. This rearrangement joins TRBV11-3 to TRBJ2-3, with D possibly being TRBD1 (6 bases). Germline CDR1 and CDR2: SGHNT and YENEEA. The germline V and J ends were trimmed by 1 base and 5 bases, with 16 bases remaining between them. The CDR3 extends over 16 amino acids. DNA of the CDR3: TGTGCCAGCAGCTTAGGACAGGTGAATATAGGAGATACGCAGTATTTT. Its protein product is CASSLGQVNIGDTQYF.

The CDR3 nucleotides are TGCGCCAGCAGCTTGGCCGCCGGTAGCAATCAGCCCCAGCATTTT. Translating it yields CASSLAAGSNQPQHF. The J gene is TRBJ1-5, the V gene TRBV5-1; D not certain. The CDR3 spans 15 residues. V was shortened by 0 bases and J by 0 bases, with 7 bases between the two germline ends. Germline V gene sequence: CDR1 SGHRS, CDR2 YFSETQ.

The chain employs TRBV6-5 and TRBJ2-7; a possible D gene is TRBD1 (5 bases). CDR1 is MNHEY and CDR2 is SVGAGI in the germline V gene. CDR3 length: 12 amino acids. V was pared by 6 bases and J by 7 bases, with 13 bases between. The CDR3 DNA reads TGTGCCAGCAGCTCAGGGCGAAGGGAGCAGTACTTC. This gives the protein CASSSGRREQYF.

The count of this clone is one. This sample includes further DNA sequences coding for the same CDR3. The CDR3 nucleotides read TGCGCCAGCAGCTTACCGACAGGAACTGGGGCCAACGTCCTGACTTTC. It yields the protein CASSLPTGTGANVLTF. V and J are TRBV5-1 and TRBJ2-6; TRBD1 is a possible D gene (6 bases). V was pared by 2 bases and J by 2 bases, with 11 bases between. CDR3 length: 16 amino acids. Germline loops: CDR1 SGHRS, CDR2 YFSETQ. Together with reference TRBV5-1 and TRBJ2-6, the CDR3 gives the full variable domain: KAGVTQTPRYLIKTRGQQVTLSCSPISGHRSVSWYQQTPGQGLQFLFEYFSETQRNKGNFPGRFSGRQFSNSRSEMNVSTLELGDSALYLCASSLPTGTGANVLTFGAGSRLTVL.

The chain recombines TRBV7-2 with TRBJ1-2, with a weak D call TRBD1 (6 bases). Trimming shortened V by 0 bases and J by 4 bases, and 6 bases separated the two germline ends. Germline V gene sequence: CDR1 SGHTA, CDR2 FQGNSA. The CDR3 covers 13 residues. CDR3 residues: CASSLADSYGYTF. The DNA of the CDR3 is TGTGCCAGCAGCTTAGCGGACAGCTATGGCTACACCTTC.

The chain joins TRBV11-1 to TRBJ1-1; D possibly corresponds to TRBD1 (6 bases). CDR3 size: 13 residues. V dropped 0 bases and J dropped 5 bases, with 7 bases sitting between them. Germline V gene lookup returns CDR1 SGHAT and CDR2 FQDESV (reference sequence). CDR3 bases: TGTGCCAGCAGCTTAGCGAGGGGGACTGAAGCTTTCTTT. It specifies CASSLARGTEAFF.

This clone was counted many times. The V and J genes are TRBV10-3 and TRBJ1-3, with D possibly matching TRBD1 (5 bases). This CDR3 is built from 13 residues. The germline V and J ends were trimmed by 9 bases and 0 bases, with 9 bases remaining between them. Germline CDR1 and CDR2: ENHRY and SYGVKD. The CDR3 region is CAMRGASGNTIYF. As DNA, the CDR3 is TGTGCCATGCGCGGGGCCTCTGGAAACACCATATATTTT.

The CDR3 sequence: CASYAGGVITYEQYF. The CDR3 coding sequence is TGTGCCAGCTACGCGGGGGGCGTAATAACCTACGAGCAGTACTTC. The rearrangement uses TRBV28 and TRBJ2-7; 8 bases are a match to TRBD2. The length of the CDR3 is 15 residues. J gave up 2 bases and V 8 bases, and 11 bases lay outside the gene matches. Germline values: CDR1 MDHEN, CDR2 SYDVKM.